This passage covers 23 T cell receptor beta chains from one sample sequenced in a study of T cells in women clearing cervical HPV infection. The data were produced by immunoSEQ multiplex PCR, yet TCRdb's version contains in-frame clones alone and is incomplete. This repertoire includes roughly 15,000 clones. Material for sequencing was blood buffy coat. The receptor source for this set is a woman between 18 and 69 years old with a cervical HPV16 infection that either progressed to CIN3+ or cleared (not recorded which).

A remark on this clone: The read falls 3 residues short of the CDR3 end, and the missing part is taken from the germline J gene. This chain links TRBV5-6 with TRBJ1-2; D gene uncertain. Germline assignment: CDR1 SGHDT and CDR2 YYEEEE. The CDR3 is made up of 14 amino acids. V was pared by 2 bases and J by 0 bases, with 8 bases between. CDR3 amino acids: CASSLYQANYGYTF. The CDR3 bases that were read are TGTGCCAGCAGCTTATACCAGGCTAACTATGGC.

Comment on this clone: The CDR3 extends 3 residues past the end of the read, so its final part is completed from the germline J gene. The gene calls are TRBV7-8 and TRBJ2-1, with D unresolved. The V gene's germline CDR1 is SGHVS and CDR2 FQNEAQ. V shed 1 base and J shed 3 bases, with 4 bases lying between them. The CDR3 has 13 amino acids. The CDR3 sequence is CASSLGDYNEQFF. Partial CDR3 DNA: TGTGCCAGCAGCTTAGGCGACTACAATGAG.

Worth noting for this clone: Read coverage stops 3 residues before the CDR3 terminus; the germline J gene supplies the remainder. The chain carries TRBV7-7 and TRBJ2-5; 7 bases are shared with TRBD2. The CDR3 sequence is 14 residues long. Per germline, CDR1 SSHAT and CDR2 FNYEAQ (reference sequence). J lost 5 bases, V lost 1 base, and 4 bases had no gene match. CDR3 DNA, as far as it was read: TGTGCCAGCAGCTTAGGTCGGGGAGGGGAGACC. This sequence encodes CASSLGRGGET. From start to end, the CDR3 is CASSLGRGGETQYF.

Worth noting for this clone: The read falls 3 residues short of the CDR3 end, and the missing part is taken from the germline J gene. V is TRBV19 and J is TRBJ2-6; D gene unclear. Germline loops: CDR1 LNHDA, CDR2 SQIVND (reference sequence). The V and J ends lost 4 bases and 0 bases respectively, with 7 bases between them. The CDR3 covers 15 residues. The part of the CDR3 DNA that was read is TGTGCCAGTAGTACCAAACACTCTGGGGCCAACGTC. It yields the protein CASSTKHSGANV. The entire CDR3 protein reads CASSTKHSGANVLTF.

Details on this clone: The read terminates 3 residues before the CDR3 end, so the remaining end is supplied by the germline J gene. The V and J genes are TRBV5-6 and TRBJ1-6; D perhaps matches TRBD1 (5 bases). This CDR3 comprises 14 residues. The V end lost 2 bases, the J end lost 10 bases, and 13 bases lay between the germline ends. Germline values: CDR1 SGHDT, CDR2 YYEEEE. Incomplete CDR3 DNA: TGTGCCAGCAGCTTCGCCAGGGCTGAATCACCC. Its translation: CASSFARAESP. The entire CDR3 protein is CASSFARAESPLHF. The variable domain in full, with the rest retrieved from reference TRBV5-6 and TRBJ1-6, is DAGVTQSPTHLIKTRGQQVTLRCSPKSGHDTVSWYQQALGQGPQFIFQYYEEEERQRGNFPDRFSGHQFPNYSSELNVNALLLGDSALYLCASSFARAESPLHFGNGTRLTVT.

As regards this clone: The read finishes 3 residues shy of the CDR3 end, and the germline J gene is used to complete it. The chain couples TRBV19 to TRBJ2-5; D is perhaps TRBD2 (6 bases). Germline V gives CDR1 LNHDA, CDR2 SQIVND (reference sequence). CDR3 length: 19 residues. V was trimmed by 5 bases and J by 4 bases, leaving 29 bases between them. The CDR3 DNA, read in part, is TGTGCCAGTAGTCCGTCGCGGGTTAAGGGAGCAGGAGGGCCAGAGACC. Its protein is CASSPSRVKGAGGPET. In full, the CDR3 reads CASSPSRVKGAGGPETQYF.

With regard to this clone: The CDR3 extends 3 residues past the end of the read, so its final part is completed from the germline J gene. The chain couples TRBV19 to TRBJ1-2; TRBD1 matches at 7 bases. Germline V gene sequence: CDR1 LNHDA, CDR2 SQIVND (reference sequence). V lost 3 bases to trimming and J lost 5 bases; unmatched junction nucleotides: 6. This CDR3 spans 14 amino acids. The covered CDR3 bases are TGTGCCAGTAGTATGGGGACAGTCTTTTATGGC. It yields the protein CASSMGTVFYG. The whole CDR3 protein is CASSMGTVFYGYTF.

Of note for this clone: Read sequence stops 3 residues before the CDR3 end, and the germline J gene provides the missing end. This chain uses TRBV7-6 with TRBJ2-2, with 8 nucleotides matching TRBD1. V shed 5 bases, J shed 6 bases, and the junction held 11 bases outside the gene matches. The CDR3 has 16 residues. Germline V gene sequence: CDR1 SGHVS, CDR2 FNYEAQ. The CDR3 is CASSPRTGTGPGELFF. CDR3 DNA (partial): TGTGCCAGCAGCCCCAGGACAGGGACGGGTCCCGGGGAG.

CDR3 bases read: TGTGCCAGCAGTAGAGAAGGACTGGGGTACGAG. Its protein product is CASSREGLGYE. The full CDR3 reads CASSREGLGYEQYF. The chain employs TRBV2 and TRBJ2-7, with a possible D match to TRBD2 (5 bases). The read terminates 3 residues ahead of where the CDR3 ends, so the germline J gene completes it. Between the trimmed V and J ends, which lost 5 bases and 4 bases, there was a span of 15 bases. Germline CDR1 SNHLY, CDR2 FYNNEI. This CDR3 is built from 14 residues.

Points on this clone: The read ends 3 residues shy of where the CDR3 ends; the end is completed using the germline J gene. The chain recombines TRBV23-1 with TRBJ2-1, with TRBD1 matching over 8 bases. TRBV23-1 is an open reading frame whose function is uncertain. With 1 base clipped from V and 7 bases from J, the junction kept 12 bases outside the gene matches. The CDR3 runs 17 residues. The CDR3 bases that were read are TGCGCCAGCAGTCAATGCGGACAGGGAGAGCCTCAGAATGAG. Encoded protein: CASSQCGQGEPQNE. The full-length CDR3 reads as CASSQCGQGEPQNEQFF.

A word on this clone: The read finishes 3 residues shy of the CDR3 end, and the germline J gene is used to complete it. This chain uses TRBV4-1 with TRBJ1-5, with D possibly matching TRBD1 (6 bases). The CDR3 runs 16 residues. The germline V gene encodes CDR1 MGHRA and CDR2 YSYEKL. Trimming pared 3 bases from V and 3 bases from J, leaving 15 bases between. The chain's CDR3 is CASSHLQGSLNQPQHF. The sequenced CDR3 bases are TGCGCCAGCAGCCACCTACAGGGTTCGCTCAATCAGCCC.

With respect to this clone: The CDR3 end lies 3 residues beyond the end of the read and is filled in from the germline J gene. The chain carries TRBV18 and TRBJ1-5; TRBD1 is a possible D gene (6 bases). V shed 5 bases and J shed 7 bases, with 12 bases lying between them. This CDR3 region has 13 residues. Germline loops: CDR1 KGHSH, CDR2 LQKENI. The part of the CDR3 DNA that was read is TGTGCCAGCTCATCGGACAGACAGCAGCCC. Amino acids: CASSSDRQQP. The CDR3, in full, reads CASSSDRQQPQHF.

This chain's CDR3 is CASSLGAQGVSYEQYF. The CDR3 DNA, read in part, is TGCGCCAGCAGCTTGGGTGCCCAGGGGGTTTCCTACGAG. The gene calls are TRBV5-1 and TRBJ2-7; 7 bases align to TRBD1. The read falls 3 residues short of the CDR3 end, and the missing part is taken from the germline J gene. Germline values: CDR1 SGHRS, CDR2 YFSETQ. The CDR3 extends over 16 amino acids. After removal of 0 bases from V and 1 base from J, the junction contained 7 bases not matched to a gene.

For this clone: Sequencing ends 3 residues short of the CDR3 end; the germline J gene provides the rest. The rearrangement joins TRBV4-2 to TRBJ2-1; a possible D gene is TRBD2 (5 bases). CDR1 and CDR2 (germline): LGHNA, YNFKEQ. Trimming cost V 3 bases and J 9 bases, with 24 bases left between them. This CDR3 has 17 residues. CDR3 loop: CASSQDSRASLVGEQFF. CDR3 bases read: TGTGCCAGCAGCCAGGATTCCCGGGCTAGCCTTGTCGGTGAG.

Regarding this clone: The CDR3 end is not reached by the read, which stops 3 residues before it; the germline J gene fills it in. V usage is TRBV19 and J usage is TRBJ2-1; the match to TRBD1 covers 7 bases. This CDR3 spans 11 amino acids. The V gene's germline CDR1 is LNHDA and CDR2 SQIVND (reference sequence). The trim removed 7 bases at V and 9 bases at J, leaving 3 bases unmatched. Incomplete CDR3 DNA: TGTGCCAGTACCCGGACAGGTGAG. Translated, it gives CASTRTGE. The whole CDR3 sequence reads CASTRTGEQFF.

As concerns this clone: The read terminates 3 residues ahead of where the CDR3 ends, so the germline J gene completes it. This chain connects TRBV28 to TRBJ2-3, with TRBD2 matching over 9 bases. With 6 bases clipped from V and 5 bases from J, the junction kept 6 bases outside the gene matches. Germline V lookup: CDR1 MDHEN, CDR2 SYDVKM. The CDR3 is 14 amino acids. The sequenced part of the CDR3 DNA is TGTGCCAGCAGCTTAGCGGGAGAGGTAGATACG. Protein sequence: CASSLAGEVDT. The whole CDR3 is CASSLAGEVDTQYF.

About this clone itself: The read ends 3 residues shy of where the CDR3 ends; the end is completed using the germline J gene. This chain joins TRBV7-2 and TRBJ2-1, with 15 bases identical to TRBD2. This CDR3 has 17 amino acids. The V gene's germline CDR1 is SGHTA and CDR2 FQGNSA. The V segment lost 0 bases and the J segment 6 bases; nucleotides outside the gene matches: 3. CDR3 DNA (partial): TGTGCCAGCAGCTTAGCGTTGGGACTAGCGGGGGGCAATGAG. Translated: CASSLALGLAGGNE. The whole CDR3 reads CASSLALGLAGGNEQFF.

Comment on this clone: The CDR3 is cut off 3 residues early in the read; its end comes from the germline J gene. The chain uses TRBV20-1 and TRBJ2-5, with TRBD1 matching over 7 bases. The junction had 12 bases not matched to a gene; V was cut back by 6 bases and J by 2 bases. CDR3 length: 15 residues. Germline V gene sequence: CDR1 DFQATT, CDR2 SNEGSKA (reference sequence). The CDR3 bases that were read are TGCAGTGCAACCCGGGACAGCGCAACTCAAGAGACC. This encodes CSATRDSATQET. The whole CDR3 sequence reads CSATRDSATQETQYF.

A note on this clone: The observed sequence ends 3 residues before the CDR3 terminus, with the missing tail filled in from the germline J gene. V is TRBV7-8 and J is TRBJ2-7; unclear D gene. The ends were cut back, 2 bases at V and 3 bases at J, with 17 bases in the middle. Germline CDR1 and CDR2: SGHVS and FQNEAQ. This CDR3 region has 16 residues. CDR3 region: CASSLTSTALRYEQYF. The DNA read from the CDR3 is TGTGCCAGCAGCTTAACATCTACAGCCTTGCGCTACGAG.

With regard to this clone: The CDR3 is cut off 3 residues early in the read; its end comes from the germline J gene. This chain links TRBV6-1 with TRBJ2-2; weak D call: TRBD2 (6 bases). Trimming removed 2 bases at V and 1 base at J, with 14 bases between. The CDR3 extends over 17 amino acids. Looked up from germline, CDR1 is MNHNS and CDR2 is SASEGT. The sequenced part of the CDR3 DNA is TGTGCCAGCAGTGAAAGTTCGGGGGACCAGAACACCGGGGAG. Protein sequence: CASSESSGDQNTGE. The complete CDR3 reads CASSESSGDQNTGELFF.

With respect to this clone: The sequenced fragment ends 3 residues before the CDR3 boundary, so the rest is inferred from the germline J gene. This rearrangement joins TRBV2 to TRBJ2-6; 10 nucleotides line up with TRBD1. Germline CDR1 and CDR2: SNHLY and FYNNEI. This CDR3 is 16 amino acids long. The J segment lost 4 bases and the V segment lost 5 bases, leaving 5 bases of the junction unmatched. The part of the CDR3 DNA that was read is TGTGCCAGCAGTCGGGACAGGGGTACAGGGGCCAACGTC. It specifies CASSRDRGTGANV. The complete CDR3 reads CASSRDRGTGANVLTF.

On this clone itself: The observed sequence ends 3 residues before the CDR3 terminus, with the missing tail filled in from the germline J gene. The V call is TRBV19, the J call TRBJ2-1; a weak D match, TRBD2 (5 bases). This CDR3 has 12 residues. The germline V and J ends were trimmed by 4 bases and 9 bases, with 10 bases remaining between them. Germline V CDR1 and CDR2: LNHDA, SQIVND (reference sequence). The CDR3 bases that were read are TGTGCCAGTAGTAGTCTAGCTGCTGAG. This sequence encodes CASSSLAAE. The full CDR3 protein reads CASSSLAAEQFF.

This CDR3 is CASSLGVALFTEAFF. Incomplete CDR3 DNA: TGTGCCAGCAGCTTAGGGGTGGCCCTGTTTACTGAA. The chain is built from TRBV13 and TRBJ1-1; D is unclear. The read falls 3 residues short of the CDR3 end, and the missing part is taken from the germline J gene. The CDR3 has 15 residues. Trimming cost V 0 bases and J 5 bases, with 13 bases left between them. CDR1 PRHDT and CDR2 FYEKMQ come from the germline V gene (reference sequence).